This T cell receptor beta chain is drawn from a study of blood T cells in healthy people across ages. Overall study results and limits: Long-lived donors exceeded aged donors in naive CD4+ cells and diversity.

V was clipped by 3 bases and J by 1 base; unmatched bases: 6. In germline, CDR1 is DFQATT, CDR2 SNEGSKA (reference sequence). There are 15 residues in the CDR3. For the second PCR, which ran for roughly 6 to 12 cycles, a sample-barcoded 5' primer and a J-beta primer mix were used. A tag from a template-switch adaptor with 12 random nucleotides marked each cDNA molecule. TCRdb processed the 5' RACE reads anew with MiXCR; each CDR3 protein has one entry. Altogether 630,000 or so distinct CDR3 sequences are present, 25% to 35% being singletons, with the ten largest covering 15% to 18%. Extraction of total RNA produced a minimum of 5 micrograms from each sample. This clonotype was counted many times. The antigen remains unidentified.

The genes are TRBV20-1 and TRBJ2-5; the match to TRBD2 covers 9 bases. Input material: blood. This clonotype was sampled from a woman aged 80 or over in good health. This chain's CDR3 is CSASDPSGAQETQYF. CDR3 in DNA: TGCAGTGCTAGCGATCCTAGCGGGGCCCAAGAGACCCAGTACTTC.